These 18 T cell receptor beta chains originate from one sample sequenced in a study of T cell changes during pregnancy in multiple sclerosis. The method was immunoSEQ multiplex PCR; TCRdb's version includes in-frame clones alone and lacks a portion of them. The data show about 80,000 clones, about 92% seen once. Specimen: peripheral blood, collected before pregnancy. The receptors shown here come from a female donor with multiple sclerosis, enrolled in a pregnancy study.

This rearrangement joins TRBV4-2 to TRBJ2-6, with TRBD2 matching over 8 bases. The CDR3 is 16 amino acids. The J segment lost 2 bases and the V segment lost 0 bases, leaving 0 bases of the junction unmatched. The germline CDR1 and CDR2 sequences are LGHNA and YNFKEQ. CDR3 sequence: CASSQDGGAGANVLTF. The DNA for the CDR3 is TGTGCCAGCAGCCAAGACGGGGGGGCTGGGGCCAACGTCCTGACTTTC.

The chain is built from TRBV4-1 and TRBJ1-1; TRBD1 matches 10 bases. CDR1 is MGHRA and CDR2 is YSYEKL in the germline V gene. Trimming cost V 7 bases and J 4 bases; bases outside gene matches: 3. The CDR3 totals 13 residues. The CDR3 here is CASTGQGFTEAFF. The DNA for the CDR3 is TGCGCCAGCACGGGACAGGGGTTCACTGAAGCTTTCTTT.

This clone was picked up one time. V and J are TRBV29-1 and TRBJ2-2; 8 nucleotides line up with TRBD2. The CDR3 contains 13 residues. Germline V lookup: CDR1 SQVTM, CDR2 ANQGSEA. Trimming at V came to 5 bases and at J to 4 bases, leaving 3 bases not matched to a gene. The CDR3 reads CSVRLAGTGELFF. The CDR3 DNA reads TGCAGCGTTCGGCTAGCGGGCACCGGGGAGCTGTTTTTT.

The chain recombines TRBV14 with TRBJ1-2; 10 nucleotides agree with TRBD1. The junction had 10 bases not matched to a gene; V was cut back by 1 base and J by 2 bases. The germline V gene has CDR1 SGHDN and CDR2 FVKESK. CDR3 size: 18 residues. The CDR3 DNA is TGTGCCAGCAGCCAAGGGGGACAGGGGCAATTTTTGAACTATGGCTACACCTTC. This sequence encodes CASSQGGQGQFLNYGYTF.

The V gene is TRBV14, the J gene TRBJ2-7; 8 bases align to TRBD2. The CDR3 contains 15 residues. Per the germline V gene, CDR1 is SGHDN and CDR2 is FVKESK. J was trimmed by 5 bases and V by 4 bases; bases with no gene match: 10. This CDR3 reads CASSPRISGADEQYF. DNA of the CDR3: TGTGCCAGCAGCCCCCGTATTAGCGGGGCCGACGAGCAGTACTTC.

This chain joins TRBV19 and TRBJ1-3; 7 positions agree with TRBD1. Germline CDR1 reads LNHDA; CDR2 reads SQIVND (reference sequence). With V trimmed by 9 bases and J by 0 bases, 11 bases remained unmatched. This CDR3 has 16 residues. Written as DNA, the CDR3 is TGTGCCAGCTGGGGACAGCGGACCTTCTCTGGAAACACCATATATTTT. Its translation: CASWGQRTFSGNTIYF.

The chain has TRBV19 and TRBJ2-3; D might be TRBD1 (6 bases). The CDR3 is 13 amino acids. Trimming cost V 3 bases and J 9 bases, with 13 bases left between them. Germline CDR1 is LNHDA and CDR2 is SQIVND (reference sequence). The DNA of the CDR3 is TGTGCCAGTAGTATGTCCTCAGGGGAGACGCAGTATTTT. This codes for CASSMSSGETQYF. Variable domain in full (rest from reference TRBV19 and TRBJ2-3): DGGITQSPKYLFRKEGQNVTLSCEQNLNHDAMYWYRQDPGQGLRLIYYSQIVNDFQKGDIAEGYSVSREKKESFPLTVTSAQKNPTAFYLCASSMSSGETQYFGPGTRLTVL.

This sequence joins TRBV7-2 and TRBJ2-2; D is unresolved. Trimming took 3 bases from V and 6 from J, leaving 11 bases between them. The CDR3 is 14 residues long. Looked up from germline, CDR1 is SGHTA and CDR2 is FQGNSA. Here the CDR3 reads CASSFSHGAGELFF. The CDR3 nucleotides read TGTGCCAGCAGCTTTAGCCATGGAGCCGGGGAGCTGTTTTTT.

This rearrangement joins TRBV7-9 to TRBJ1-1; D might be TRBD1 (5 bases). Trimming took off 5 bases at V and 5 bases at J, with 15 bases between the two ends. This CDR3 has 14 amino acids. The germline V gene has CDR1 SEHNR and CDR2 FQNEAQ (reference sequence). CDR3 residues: CASSPGDSRTEAFF. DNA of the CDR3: TGTGCCAGCAGCCCTGGGGACTCTCGGACTGAAGCTTTCTTT.

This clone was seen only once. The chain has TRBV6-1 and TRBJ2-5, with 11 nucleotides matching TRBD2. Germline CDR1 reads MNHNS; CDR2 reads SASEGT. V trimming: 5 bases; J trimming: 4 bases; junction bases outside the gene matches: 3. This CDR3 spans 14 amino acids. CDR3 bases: TGTGCCAGCAGTTCTCTAGCGGGGGGAGAGACCCAGTACTTC. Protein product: CASSSLAGGETQYF.

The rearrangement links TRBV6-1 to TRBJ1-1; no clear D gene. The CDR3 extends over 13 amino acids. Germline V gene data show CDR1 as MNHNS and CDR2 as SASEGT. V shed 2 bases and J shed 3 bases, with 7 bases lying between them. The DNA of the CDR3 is TGTGCCAGCAGTGAACACGGGGACACTGAAGCTTTCTTT. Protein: CASSEHGDTEAFF.

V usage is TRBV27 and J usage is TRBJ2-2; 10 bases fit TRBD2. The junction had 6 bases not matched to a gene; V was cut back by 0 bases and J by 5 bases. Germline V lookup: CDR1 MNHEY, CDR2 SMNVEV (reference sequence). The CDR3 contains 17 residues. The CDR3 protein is CASSLSVAGGETGELFF. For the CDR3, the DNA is TGTGCCAGCAGTTTATCGGTAGCGGGGGGCGAAACCGGGGAGCTGTTTTTT.

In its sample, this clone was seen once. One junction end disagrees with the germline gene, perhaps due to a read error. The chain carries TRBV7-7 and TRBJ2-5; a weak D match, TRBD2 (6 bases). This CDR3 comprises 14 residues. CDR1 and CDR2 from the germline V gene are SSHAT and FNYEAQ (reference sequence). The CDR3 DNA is TGTGCTAGCAGCTTAGCTCTCGCGGGGGAGACCCAGTACTTC. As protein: CASSLALAGETQYF.

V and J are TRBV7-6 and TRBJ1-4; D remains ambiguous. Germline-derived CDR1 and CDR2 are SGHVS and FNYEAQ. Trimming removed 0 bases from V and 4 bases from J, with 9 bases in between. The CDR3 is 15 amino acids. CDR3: CASSLAERFNEKLFF. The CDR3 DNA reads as TGTGCCAGCAGCTTAGCTGAGAGATTTAATGAAAAACTGTTTTTT.

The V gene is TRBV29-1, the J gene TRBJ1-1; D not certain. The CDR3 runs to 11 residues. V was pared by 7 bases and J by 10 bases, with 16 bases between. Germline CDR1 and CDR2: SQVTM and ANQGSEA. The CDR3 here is CSGRNGLAAFF. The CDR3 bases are TGCAGCGGTCGTAATGGCCTGGCAGCTTTCTTT. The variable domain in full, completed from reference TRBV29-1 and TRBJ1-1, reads SAVISQKPSRDICQRGTSLTIQCQVDSQVTMMFWYRQQPGQSLTLIATANQGSEATYESGFVIDKFPISRPNLTFSTLTVSNMSPEDSSIYLCSGRNGLAAFFGQGTRLTVV.

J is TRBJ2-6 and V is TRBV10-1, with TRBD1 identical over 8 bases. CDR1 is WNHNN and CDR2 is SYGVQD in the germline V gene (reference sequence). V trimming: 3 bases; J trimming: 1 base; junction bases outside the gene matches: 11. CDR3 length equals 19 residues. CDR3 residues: CASSDPGQAFLSGANVLTF. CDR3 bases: TGCGCCAGCAGTGACCCGGGACAGGCTTTCTTGTCTGGGGCCAACGTCCTGACTTTC.

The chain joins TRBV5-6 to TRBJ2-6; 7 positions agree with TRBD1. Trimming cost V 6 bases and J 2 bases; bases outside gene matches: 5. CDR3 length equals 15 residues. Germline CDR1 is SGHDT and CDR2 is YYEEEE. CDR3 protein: CASITQGAGANVLTF. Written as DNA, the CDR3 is TGTGCCAGCATCACCCAGGGGGCTGGGGCCAACGTCCTGACTTTC.

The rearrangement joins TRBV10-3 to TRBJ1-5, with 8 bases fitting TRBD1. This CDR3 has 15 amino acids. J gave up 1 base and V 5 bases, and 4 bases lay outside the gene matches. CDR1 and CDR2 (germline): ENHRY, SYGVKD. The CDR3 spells CAISHDRGSNQPQHF. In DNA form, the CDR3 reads TGTGCCATCAGTCACGACAGGGGCAGCAATCAGCCCCAGCATTTT.